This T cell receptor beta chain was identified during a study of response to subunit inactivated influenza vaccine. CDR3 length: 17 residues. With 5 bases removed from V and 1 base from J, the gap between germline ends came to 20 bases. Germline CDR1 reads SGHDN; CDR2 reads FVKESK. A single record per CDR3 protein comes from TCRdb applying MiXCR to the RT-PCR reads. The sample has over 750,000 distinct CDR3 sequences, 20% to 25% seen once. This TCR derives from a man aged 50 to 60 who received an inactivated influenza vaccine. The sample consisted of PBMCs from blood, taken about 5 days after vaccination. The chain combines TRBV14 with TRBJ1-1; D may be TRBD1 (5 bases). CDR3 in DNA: TGTGCCAGCAGCAGAGGACCTTTCCGGGGCTCGAACACTGAAGCTTTCTTT. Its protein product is CASSRGPFRGSNTEAFF.